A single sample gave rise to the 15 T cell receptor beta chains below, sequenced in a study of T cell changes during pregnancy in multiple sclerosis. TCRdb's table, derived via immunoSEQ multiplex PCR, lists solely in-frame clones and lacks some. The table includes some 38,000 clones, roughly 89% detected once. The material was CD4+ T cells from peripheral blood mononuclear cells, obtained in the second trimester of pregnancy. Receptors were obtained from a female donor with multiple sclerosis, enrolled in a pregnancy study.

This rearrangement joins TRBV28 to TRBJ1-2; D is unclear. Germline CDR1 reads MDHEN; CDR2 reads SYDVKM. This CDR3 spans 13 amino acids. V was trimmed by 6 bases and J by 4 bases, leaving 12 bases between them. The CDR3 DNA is TGTGCCAGCAGAGCCCTTGCGAGCTATGGCTACACCTTC. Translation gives CASRALASYGYTF.

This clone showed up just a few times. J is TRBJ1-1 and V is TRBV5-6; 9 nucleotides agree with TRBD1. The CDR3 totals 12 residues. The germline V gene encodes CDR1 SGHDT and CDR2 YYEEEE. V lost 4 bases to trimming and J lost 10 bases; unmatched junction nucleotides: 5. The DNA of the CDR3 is TGTGCCAGCAGCCCCGGGACAGGGCGAGCTTTCTTT. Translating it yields CASSPGTGRAFF.

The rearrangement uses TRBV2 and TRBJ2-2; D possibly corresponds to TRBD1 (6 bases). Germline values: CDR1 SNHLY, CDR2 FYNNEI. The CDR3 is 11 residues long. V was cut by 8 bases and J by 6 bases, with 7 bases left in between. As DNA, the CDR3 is TGTGCCAGCCGACAGGCCGGGGAGCTGTTTTTT. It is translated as CASRQAGELFF.

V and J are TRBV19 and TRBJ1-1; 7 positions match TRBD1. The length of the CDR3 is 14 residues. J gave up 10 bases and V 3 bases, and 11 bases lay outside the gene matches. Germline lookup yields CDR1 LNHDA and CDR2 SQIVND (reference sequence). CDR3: CASSIGTVGAGAFF. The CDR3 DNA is TGTGCCAGTAGTATCGGGACAGTGGGGGCCGGAGCTTTCTTT.

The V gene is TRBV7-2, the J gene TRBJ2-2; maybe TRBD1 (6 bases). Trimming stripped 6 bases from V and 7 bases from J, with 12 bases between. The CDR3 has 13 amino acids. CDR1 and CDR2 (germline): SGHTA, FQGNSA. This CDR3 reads CASRSTGIGELFF. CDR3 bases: TGTGCCAGCAGGTCGACAGGAATCGGGGAGCTGTTTTTT.

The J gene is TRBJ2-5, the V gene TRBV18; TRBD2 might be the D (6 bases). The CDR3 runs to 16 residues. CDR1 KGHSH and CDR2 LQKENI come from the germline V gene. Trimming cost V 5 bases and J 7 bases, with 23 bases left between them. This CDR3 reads CASSSPNGQGGWTQYF. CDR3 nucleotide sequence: TGTGCCAGCTCATCTCCTAACGGGCAGGGAGGTTGGACCCAGTACTTC.

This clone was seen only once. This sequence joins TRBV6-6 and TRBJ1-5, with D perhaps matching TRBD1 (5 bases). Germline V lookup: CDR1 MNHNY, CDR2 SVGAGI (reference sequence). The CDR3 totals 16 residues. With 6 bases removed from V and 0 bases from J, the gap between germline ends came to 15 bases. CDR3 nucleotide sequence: TGTGCCAGCAGCCCTAGGGGCGTCAATAGCAATCAGCCCCAGCATTTT. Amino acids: CASSPRGVNSNQPQHF.

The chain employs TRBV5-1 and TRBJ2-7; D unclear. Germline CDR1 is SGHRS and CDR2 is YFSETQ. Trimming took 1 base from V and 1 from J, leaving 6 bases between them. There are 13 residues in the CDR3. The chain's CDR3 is CASSLTDSYEQYF. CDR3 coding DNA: TGCGCCAGCAGCTTGACAGATTCCTACGAGCAGTACTTC.

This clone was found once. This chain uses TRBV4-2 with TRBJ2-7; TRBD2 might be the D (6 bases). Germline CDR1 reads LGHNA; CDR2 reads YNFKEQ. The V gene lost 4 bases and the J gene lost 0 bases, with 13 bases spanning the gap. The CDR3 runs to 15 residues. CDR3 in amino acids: CASSPQAGISYEQYF. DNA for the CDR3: TGTGCCAGCAGCCCACAAGCGGGCATCTCCTACGAGCAGTACTTC.

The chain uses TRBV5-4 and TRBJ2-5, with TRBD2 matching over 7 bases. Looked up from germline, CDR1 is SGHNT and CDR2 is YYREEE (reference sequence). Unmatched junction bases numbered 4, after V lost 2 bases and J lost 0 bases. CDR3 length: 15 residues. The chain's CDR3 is CASSFPSGNQETQYF. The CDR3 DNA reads TGTGCCAGCAGCTTCCCTAGCGGCAACCAAGAGACCCAGTACTTC.

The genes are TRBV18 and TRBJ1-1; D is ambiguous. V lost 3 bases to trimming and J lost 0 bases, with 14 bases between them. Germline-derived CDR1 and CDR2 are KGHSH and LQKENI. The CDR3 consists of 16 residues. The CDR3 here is CASSPQITEMNTEAFF. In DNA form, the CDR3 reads TGTGCCAGCTCACCGCAAATAACAGAGATGAACACTGAAGCTTTCTTT.

CDR3 amino acids: CASSGVSSNTEAFF. The CDR3 DNA is TGTGCCAGCAGCGGAGTAAGCTCGAACACTGAAGCTTTCTTT. V and J are TRBV28 and TRBJ1-1, with D uncertain. Trimming left V 6 bases short and J 1 base short, with 12 bases between. The V gene's germline CDR1 is MDHEN and CDR2 SYDVKM. The CDR3 is 14 residues long.

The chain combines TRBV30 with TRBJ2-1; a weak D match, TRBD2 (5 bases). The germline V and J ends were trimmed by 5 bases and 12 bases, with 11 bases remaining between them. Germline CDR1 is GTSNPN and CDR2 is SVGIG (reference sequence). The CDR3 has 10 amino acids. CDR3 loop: CAWAGVGQFF. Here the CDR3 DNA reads TGTGCCTGGGCCGGGGTGGGGCAGTTCTTC.

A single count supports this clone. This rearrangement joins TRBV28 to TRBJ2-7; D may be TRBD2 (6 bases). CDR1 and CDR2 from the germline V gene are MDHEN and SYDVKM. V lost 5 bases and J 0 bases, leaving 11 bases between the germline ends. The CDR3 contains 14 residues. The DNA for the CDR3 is TGTGCCAGCAGTGCCGGGACTTCCTCCTACGAGCAGTACTTC. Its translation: CASSAGTSSYEQYF.

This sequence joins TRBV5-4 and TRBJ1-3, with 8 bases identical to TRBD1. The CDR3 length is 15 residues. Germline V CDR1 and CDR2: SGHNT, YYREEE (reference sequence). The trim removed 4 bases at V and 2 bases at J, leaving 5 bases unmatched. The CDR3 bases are TGTGCCAGCAGCAACGACAGGGGTCCTGGAAACACCATATATTTT. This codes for CASSNDRGPGNTIYF. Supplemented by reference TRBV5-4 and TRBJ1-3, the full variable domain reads ETGVTQSPTHLIKTRGQQVTLRCSSQSGHNTVSWYQQALGQGPQFIFQYYREEENGRGNFPPRFSGLQFPNYSSELNVNALELDDSALYLCASSNDRGPGNTIYFGEGSWLTVV.